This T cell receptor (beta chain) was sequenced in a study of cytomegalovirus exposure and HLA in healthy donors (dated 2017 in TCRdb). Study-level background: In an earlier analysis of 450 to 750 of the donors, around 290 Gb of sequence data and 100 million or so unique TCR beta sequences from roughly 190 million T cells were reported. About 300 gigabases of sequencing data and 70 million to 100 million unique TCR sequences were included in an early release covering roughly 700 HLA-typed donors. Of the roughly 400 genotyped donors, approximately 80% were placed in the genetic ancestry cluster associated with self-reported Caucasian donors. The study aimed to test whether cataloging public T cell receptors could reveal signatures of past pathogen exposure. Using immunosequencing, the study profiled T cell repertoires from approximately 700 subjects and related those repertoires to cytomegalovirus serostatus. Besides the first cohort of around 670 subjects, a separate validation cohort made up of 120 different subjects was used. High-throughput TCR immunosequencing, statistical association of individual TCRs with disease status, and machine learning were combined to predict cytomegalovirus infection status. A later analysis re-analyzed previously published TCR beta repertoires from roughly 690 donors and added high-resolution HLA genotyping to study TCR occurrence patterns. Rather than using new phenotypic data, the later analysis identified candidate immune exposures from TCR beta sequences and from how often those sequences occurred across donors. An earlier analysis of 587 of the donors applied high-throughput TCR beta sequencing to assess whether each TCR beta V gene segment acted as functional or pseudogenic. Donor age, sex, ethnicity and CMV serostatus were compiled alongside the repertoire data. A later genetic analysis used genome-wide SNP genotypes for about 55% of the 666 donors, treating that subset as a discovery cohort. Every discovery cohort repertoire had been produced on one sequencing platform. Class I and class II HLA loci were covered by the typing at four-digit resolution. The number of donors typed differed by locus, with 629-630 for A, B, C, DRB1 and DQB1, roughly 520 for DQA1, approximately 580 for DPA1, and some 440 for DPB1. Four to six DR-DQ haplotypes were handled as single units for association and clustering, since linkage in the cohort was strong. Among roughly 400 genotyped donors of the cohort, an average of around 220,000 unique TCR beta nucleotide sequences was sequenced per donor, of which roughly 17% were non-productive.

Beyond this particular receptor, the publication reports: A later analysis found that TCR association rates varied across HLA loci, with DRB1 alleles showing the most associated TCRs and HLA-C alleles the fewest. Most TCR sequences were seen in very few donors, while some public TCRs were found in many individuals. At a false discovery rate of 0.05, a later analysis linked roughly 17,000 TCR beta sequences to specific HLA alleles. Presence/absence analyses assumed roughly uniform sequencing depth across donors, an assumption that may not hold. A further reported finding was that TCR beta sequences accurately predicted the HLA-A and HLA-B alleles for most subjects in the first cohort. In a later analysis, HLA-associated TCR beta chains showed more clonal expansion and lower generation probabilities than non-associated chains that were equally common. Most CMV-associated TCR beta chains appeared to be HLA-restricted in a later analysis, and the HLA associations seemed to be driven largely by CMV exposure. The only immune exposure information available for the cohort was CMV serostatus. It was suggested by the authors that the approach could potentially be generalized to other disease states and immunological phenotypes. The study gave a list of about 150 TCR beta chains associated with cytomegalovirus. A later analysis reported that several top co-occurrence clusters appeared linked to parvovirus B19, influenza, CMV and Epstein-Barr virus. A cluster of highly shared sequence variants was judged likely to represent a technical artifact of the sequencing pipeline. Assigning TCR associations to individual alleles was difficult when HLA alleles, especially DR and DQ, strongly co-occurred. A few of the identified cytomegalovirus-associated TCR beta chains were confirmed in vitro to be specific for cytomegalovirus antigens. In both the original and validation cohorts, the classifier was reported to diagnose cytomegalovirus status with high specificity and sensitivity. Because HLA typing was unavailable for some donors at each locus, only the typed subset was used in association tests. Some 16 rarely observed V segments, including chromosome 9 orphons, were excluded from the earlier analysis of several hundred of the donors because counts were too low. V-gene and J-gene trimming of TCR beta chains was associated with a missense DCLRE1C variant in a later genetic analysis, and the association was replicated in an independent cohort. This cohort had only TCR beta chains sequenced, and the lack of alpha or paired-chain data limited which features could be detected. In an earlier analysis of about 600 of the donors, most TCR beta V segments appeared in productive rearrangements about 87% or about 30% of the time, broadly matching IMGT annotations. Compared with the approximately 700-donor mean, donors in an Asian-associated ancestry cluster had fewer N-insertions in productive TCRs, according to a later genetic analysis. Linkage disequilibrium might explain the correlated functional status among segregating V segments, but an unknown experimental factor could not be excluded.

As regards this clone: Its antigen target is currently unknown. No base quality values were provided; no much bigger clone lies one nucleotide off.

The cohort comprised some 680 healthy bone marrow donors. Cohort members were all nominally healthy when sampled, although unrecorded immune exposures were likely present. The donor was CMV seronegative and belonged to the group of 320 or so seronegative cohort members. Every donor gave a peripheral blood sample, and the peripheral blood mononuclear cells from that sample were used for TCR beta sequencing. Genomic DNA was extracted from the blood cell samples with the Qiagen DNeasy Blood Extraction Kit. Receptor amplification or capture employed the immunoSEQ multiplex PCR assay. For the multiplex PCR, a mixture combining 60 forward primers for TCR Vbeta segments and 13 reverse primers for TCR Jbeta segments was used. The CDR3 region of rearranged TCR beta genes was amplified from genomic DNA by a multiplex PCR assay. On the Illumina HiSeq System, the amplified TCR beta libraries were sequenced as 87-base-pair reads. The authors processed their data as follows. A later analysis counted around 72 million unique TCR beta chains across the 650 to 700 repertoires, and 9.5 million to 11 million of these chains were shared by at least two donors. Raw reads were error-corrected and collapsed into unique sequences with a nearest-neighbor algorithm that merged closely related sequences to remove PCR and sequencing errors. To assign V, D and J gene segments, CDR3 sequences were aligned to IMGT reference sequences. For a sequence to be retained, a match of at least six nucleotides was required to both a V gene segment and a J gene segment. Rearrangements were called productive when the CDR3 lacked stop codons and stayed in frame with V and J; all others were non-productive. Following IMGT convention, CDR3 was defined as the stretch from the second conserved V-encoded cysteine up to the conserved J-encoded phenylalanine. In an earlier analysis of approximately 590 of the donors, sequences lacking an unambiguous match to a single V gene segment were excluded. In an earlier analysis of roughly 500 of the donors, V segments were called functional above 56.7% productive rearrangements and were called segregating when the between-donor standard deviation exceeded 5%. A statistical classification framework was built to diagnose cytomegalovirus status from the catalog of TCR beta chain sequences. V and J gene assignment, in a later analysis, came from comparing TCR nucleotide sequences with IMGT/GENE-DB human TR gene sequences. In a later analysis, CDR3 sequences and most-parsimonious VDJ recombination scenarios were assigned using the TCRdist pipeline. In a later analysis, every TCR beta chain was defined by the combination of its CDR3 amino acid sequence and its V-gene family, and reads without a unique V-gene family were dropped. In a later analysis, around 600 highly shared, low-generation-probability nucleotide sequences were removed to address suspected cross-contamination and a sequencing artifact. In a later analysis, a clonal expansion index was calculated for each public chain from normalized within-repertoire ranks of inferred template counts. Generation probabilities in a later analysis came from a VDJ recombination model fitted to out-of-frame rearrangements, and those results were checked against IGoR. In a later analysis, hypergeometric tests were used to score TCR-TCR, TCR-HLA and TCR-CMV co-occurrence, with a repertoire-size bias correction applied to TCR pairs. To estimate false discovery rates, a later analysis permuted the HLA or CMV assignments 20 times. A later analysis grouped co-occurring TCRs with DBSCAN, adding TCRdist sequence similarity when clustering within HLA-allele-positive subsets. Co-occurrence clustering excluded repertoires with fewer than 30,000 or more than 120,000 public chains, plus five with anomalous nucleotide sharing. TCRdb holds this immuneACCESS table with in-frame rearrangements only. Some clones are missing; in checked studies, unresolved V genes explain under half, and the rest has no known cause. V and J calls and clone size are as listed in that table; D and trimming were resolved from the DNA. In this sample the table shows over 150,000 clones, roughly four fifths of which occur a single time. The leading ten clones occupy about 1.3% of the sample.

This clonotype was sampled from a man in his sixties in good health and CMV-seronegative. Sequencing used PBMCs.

The nucleotide sequence reads as follows: TGTGCCAGCAGCCTTAACAGGGGCACCGGGGAGCTGTTTTTT. The resulting protein is CASSLNRGTGELFF. The chain uses TRBV7-2 and TRBJ2-2, and TRBD1 aligns with 7 junction nucleotides. Relative to germline, V is missing 5 bases and J is missing 4 bases, with 4 bases of the junction outside any gene match. Per the germline V gene, SGHTA is the CDR1 and FQGNSA is the CDR2. The CDR3, from cysteine to phenylalanine, totals 14 residues. Here the CDR3 DNA is all that survives: 42 bases in frame from base 1.